This T cell receptor (beta chain) was recovered during a study of tumor-infiltrating lymphocytes in primary liver carcinoma (TCRdb year 2017). Some background on the complete study: Hepatocellular carcinoma (four) or combined HCC and intrahepatic cholangiocarcinoma (one) was present in the five patients, who were three men and two women aged 30 to 69 years. Agilent mRNA microarray profiling was performed on the 25 to 30 tumor region samples to relate TCRbeta repertoire diversity to the local molecular phenotype. The five patients had tumors of stage T1-T3 N0M0, with maximum diameters ranging from about 4.2 to 11 cm. Each sample produced roughly 3.5 to 7.13 million productive TCRbeta reads, and read depth showed no significant difference between tissue types. For each liver tumor, the study sampled five regions along with adjacent normal tissue and blood, and applied TCRbeta repertoire sequencing, expression microarrays and whole-exome sequencing. Repertoires from technical replicates were highly reproducible, with mean shared-clone rates approximately 0.92 and correlation coefficients above 0.95. A total of 35 or so specimens from 5 patients underwent TCRbeta repertoire sequencing, comprising roughly 25 tumor regions, 5 adjacent noncancerous liver tissues and 5 peripheral blood samples. The paper as a whole reports these results and caveats: Because sequencing covered only the TCR beta chain and unpaired alpha chains were not captured, true repertoire diversity is likely underestimated. The top 250 clones accounted for a significantly greater share of the repertoire in tumors than in blood (p = 0.039). Only roughly 8-25% of top clones appeared in all five regions of a tumor, which suggests that tumor-infiltrating T cells are spatially heterogeneous. With just five patients in the study, the authors point out that the findings should be validated in a larger study. Repertoire overlap was higher between tumor regions (mean roughly 35%) than tumor-adjacent (approximately 17%) or tumor-blood (approximately 14%) pairs, consistent with antigen-driven expansion. Because the samples were bulk and unsorted, CD4+ and CD8+ T cell repertoires could not be compared.

Total RNA and DNA were co-extracted from about 20-30 mg of bulk tissue with the AllPrep DNA/RNA mini kit, without cell sorting. Between late 2015 and 2016, a handful of patients in China with histopathologically diagnosed primary liver carcinoma had surgical resection. Patients had chronic HBV infection and were treatment-naive at sampling. Five spatially separated regions were sampled from each tumor: the superior, inferior, left-lateral and right-lateral poles, plus the tumor centre. More than 75% viable tumor cells were found by histology in every tumor sample. Fresh tumor and adjacent tissue pieces were bisected; one half was stored in RNAlater at -80°C, the other sent for histology. Comments on this clonotype: There is no known antigen for this receptor. No much larger clonotype is one base removed from it; base qualities were not supplied.

Using a constant-region primer and ProtoScript II reverse transcriptase, TCRbeta-specific cDNA was reverse-transcribed from about 540 ng total RNA. Three nested multiplex PCR rounds, following a slightly modified ARM-PCR procedure, were used to build the TCRbeta libraries. Multiplex TRBV1-TRBV30 forward primers and a Cbeta reverse primer were used in the first two PCR rounds, each of which was run for 10 cycles. Sample barcodes and Illumina adapters were added in a final 25-cycle PCR with Deep VentR polymerase. Before sequencing, amplicons of 200-500 bp were gel-purified using a QIAquick gel extraction kit. An Illumina HiSeq 2500 was used to sequence the TCRbeta amplicons, generating 250-bp paired-end reads. In the source study's methods: To recover full CDR3 sequences, reads were quality-trimmed using Trimmomatic v0.33 and paired reads were then merged using FLASH v1.2.11. V, D and J germline segments were assigned to the rearranged TCRbeta sequences using MiGEC v1.2.1b. VDJtools v1.0.0 computed clonotype statistics and Shannon-Wiener diversity indices. Except for diversity analysis, only each sample's 250 most abundant clonotypes were used in subsequent analyses to reduce sampling bias. Through fastp at Q25 and MiXCR, TCRdb rebuilt clones from the public reads, retaining in-frame beta chains. Under each unique CDR3 protein, matching rows form one entry showing the most common genes and DNA. TCRdb's processing, not the authors' own work, is the source of the V and J calls. The sample data list 99,000 or so distinct CDR3 sequences, and around two thirds of these were observed just once. The ten top clones hold over 7.5% of the sample.

CDR1 and CDR2, looked up from the germline V gene, are ENHRY and SYGVKD. At the junction V is shortened by 8 bases and J by 6 bases, with 13 bases in between. The CDR3 contains 13 residues, cysteine and phenylalanine counted. The kept DNA is CDR3 alone, 39 bases in frame from the first base. Recombination connected TRBV10-3 to TRBJ2-2, with a tentative D gene TRBD1 over 7 matching bases. The TCR comes from a woman aged 55-69 years with primary liver carcinoma and hepatitis B virus infection. The sequencing sample was made of liver tumor tissue from sampling region 5. The label giving this sample's cell subset or site can be read as: tumor region T5, tumor centre. CDR3 reads: CAIGGQGAGELFF. The DNA sequence reads TGTGCCATCGGGGGGCAGGGGGCCGGGGAGCTGTTTTTT.